This passage covers 16 T cell receptor beta chains from one sample sequenced in a study of CD8+CD57+ T cells in acquired aplastic anemia. The patients chosen for sequencing had shown expansion of CD8+CD57+ cells (detected by flow cytometry). Researchers used genomic DNA as the template to profile TCR beta VDJ and CDR3. TCRdb re-called the reads with MiXCR, one entry per CDR3 protein. The table includes about 180,000 distinct CDR3 sequences, roughly 48% detected once. The sample taken for sequencing was sorted CD4+, CD8+, or CD8+CD57+ T cells (not recorded which) from PBMCs. These receptors all stem from a human donor with aplastic anemia.

CDR3: CASSPGQAYNLQETQYF. CDR3 bases: TGTGCCAGCAGTCCGGGACAGGCCTATAATCTCCAAGAGACCCAGTACTTC. The gene calls are TRBV6-2 or TRBV6-3 and TRBJ2-5; 8 nucleotides align to TRBD1. J gave up 1 base and V 5 bases, and 12 bases lay outside the gene matches. Germline CDR1 MNHEY, CDR2 SVGEGT. The CDR3 is 17 residues long.

This clonotype was counted at least ten times. The gene calls are TRBV5-4 and TRBJ2-5; 8 positions match TRBD2. The CDR3 is made up of 16 amino acids. Unmatched junction bases numbered 13, after V lost 4 bases and J lost 5 bases. Germline values: CDR1 SGHNT, CDR2 YYREEE (reference sequence). The CDR3 reads CASSPRGGGTGETQYF. The CDR3 DNA is TGTGCCAGCAGCCCCCGCGGCGGGGGGACGGGGGAGACCCAGTACTTC. The complete variable domain, with remaining parts taken from reference TRBV5-4 and TRBJ2-5, reads ETGVTQSPTHLIKTRGQQVTLRCSSQSGHNTVSWYQQALGQGPQFIFQYYREEENGRGNFPPRFSGLQFPNYSSELNVNALELDDSALYLCASSPRGGGTGETQYFGPGTRLLVL.

The chain employs TRBV9 and TRBJ2-6; the D is unclear. Deletions cut 3 bases from V and 0 bases from J, with 7 bases between. The CDR3 spans 15 residues. Per the germline V gene, CDR1 is SGDLS and CDR2 is YYNGEE. The DNA for the CDR3 is TGTGCCAGCAGCGCCCCCGGCTCTGGGGCCAACGTCCTGACTTTC. This encodes CASSAPGSGANVLTF.

The rearrangement uses TRBV24-1 and TRBJ2-1; a weak D match, TRBD2 (5 bases). The CDR3 loop spans 13 amino acids. The germline V gene has CDR1 KGHDR and CDR2 SFDVKD. Trimming took 4 bases from V and 9 from J, leaving 12 bases between them. CDR3 residues: CATSEFYEGEQFF. The CDR3 DNA reads TGTGCCACCAGTGAGTTTTACGAGGGTGAGCAGTTCTTC.

This sequence joins TRBV13 and TRBJ1-6; TRBD1 agrees at 10 bases. Trimming cost V 5 bases and J 8 bases; bases outside gene matches: 9. The CDR3 runs 16 residues. Germline loops: CDR1 PRHDT, CDR2 FYEKMQ (reference sequence). Written as DNA, the CDR3 is TGTGCCAGCAGCCTTCCTACCGGGACAGGGGATTCACCCCTCCACTTT. It encodes CASSLPTGTGDSPLHF. The variable domain in full, completed from reference TRBV13 and TRBJ1-6, reads AAGVIQSPRHLIKEKRETATLKCYPIPRHDTVYWYQQGPGQDPQFLISFYEKMQSDKGSIPDRFSAQQFSDYHSELNMSSLELGDSALYFCASSLPTGTGDSPLHFGNGTRLTVT.

As regards this clonotype: Since a much larger clone is just one base distant, this may be a read error. The chain recombines TRBV12-3 or TRBV12-4 with TRBJ2-3, with 8 nucleotides matching TRBD2. V shed 7 bases and J 2 bases; nucleotides not matched to a gene: 11. This CDR3 is 16 amino acids long. The CDR3 spells CASTREGDVLTDTQYF. In DNA, the CDR3 is TGTGCCAGCACCCGGGAGGGGGATGTTCTCACAGATACGCAGTATTTT.

J is TRBJ1-2 and V is TRBV24-1, with a possible D match to TRBD1 (5 bases). The CDR3 spans 17 residues. CDR1 and CDR2 (germline): KGHDR, SFDVKD. Deletions cut 0 bases from V and 4 bases from J, with 17 bases between. The CDR3 bases are TGTGCCACCAGTGATTTGCAAATCGGTGCAGGGTTCTATGGCTACACCTTC. As protein: CATSDLQIGAGFYGYTF.

V gene TRBV2 combines with J gene TRBJ2-1; TRBD2 matches 13 bases. The CDR3 has 15 amino acids. The J segment lost 5 bases and the V segment lost 6 bases, leaving 4 bases of the junction unmatched. CDR1 is SNHLY and CDR2 is FYNNEI in the germline V gene. The CDR3 nucleotides are TGTGCCAGCAGGGAGACTAGCGGGGGGCACAATGAGCAGTTCTTC. This sequence encodes CASRETSGGHNEQFF.

The chain carries TRBV11-2 and TRBJ2-1; no reliable D call. The V gene lost 7 bases and the J gene lost 7 bases, with 23 bases spanning the gap. This CDR3 is built from 16 residues. Germline V gives CDR1 SGHAT, CDR2 FQNNGV. The CDR3: CASTSLRSLNGNEQFF. The CDR3, as DNA: TGTGCCAGCACCTCCCTGCGGAGTCTGAACGGGAATGAGCAGTTCTTC.

V gene TRBV6-7 combines with J gene TRBJ1-5, with TRBD1 as a possible D gene (5 bases). TRBV6-7 is known as an ORF, though its function is uncertain. V was pared by 6 bases and J by 0 bases, with 12 bases between. This CDR3 comprises 15 residues. CDR3 sequence: CASSSDRLSNQPQHF. DNA of the CDR3: TGTGCCAGCAGCTCCGACAGACTTAGCAATCAGCCCCAGCATTTT.

The rearrangement links TRBV25-1 to TRBJ2-1; a weak D match, TRBD2 (5 bases). Germline CDR1 MGHDK, CDR2 SYGVNS. The CDR3 contains 15 residues. Trimming left V 0 bases short and J 8 bases short, with 14 bases between. Written as DNA, the CDR3 is TGTGCCAGCAGTGAATATCAAGAGAAGAGGGATGAGCAGTTCTTC. It translates to CASSEYQEKRDEQFF. Using reference TRBV25-1 and TRBJ2-1 for the parts outside the CDR3, the full variable domain is EADIYQTPRYLVIGTGKKITLECSQTMGHDKMYWYQQDPGMELHLIHYSYGVNSTEKGDLSSESTVSRIRTEHFPLTLESARPSHTSQYLCASSEYQEKRDEQFFGPGTRLTVL.

V gene TRBV10-3 combines with J gene TRBJ1-4; a possible D gene is TRBD1 (5 bases). The CDR3 is made up of 15 amino acids. The germline V gene encodes CDR1 ENHRY and CDR2 SYGVKD. V lost 2 bases to trimming and J lost 6 bases, with 13 bases between them. The CDR3 nucleotides are TGTGCCATCAGTGAGAGGGGAAGGGATCATGAAAAACTGTTTTTT. The encoded protein is CAISERGRDHEKLFF.

The V call is TRBV20-1, the J call TRBJ2-3; TRBD2 might be the D (6 bases). The CDR3 spans 12 residues. In germline, CDR1 is DFQATT, CDR2 SNEGSKA (reference sequence). Trimming shortened V by 6 bases and J by 5 bases, and 12 bases separated the two germline ends. CDR3 coding DNA: TGCAGTGCGAAACGTAGCGGAGATACGCAGTATTTT. Translated, it gives CSAKRSGDTQYF.

This clonotype was seen repeatedly, ten times or more. The rearrangement uses TRBV19 and TRBJ1-2; TRBD1 might be the D (5 bases). The V and J ends lost 4 bases and 4 bases respectively, with 16 bases between them. The CDR3 length is 15 residues. CDR1 and CDR2 (germline): LNHDA, SQIVND (reference sequence). CDR3 loop: CASSRGTALAYGYTF. The CDR3 DNA reads TGTGCCAGTAGTAGAGGGACGGCTTTGGCCTATGGCTACACCTTC.

About this clonotype itself: This could be a read error, since a much larger clone is one nucleotide away. This chain joins TRBV12-3 or TRBV12-4 and TRBJ1-2; possibly TRBD1 for D (5 bases). The CDR3 spans 13 residues. V dropped 7 bases and J dropped 4 bases, with 13 bases sitting between them. The CDR3 DNA reads as TGTGCCAGCACCCCCCGGACAACCTATGGCTACACCTTC. This gives the protein CASTPRTTYGYTF.

In its sample, this clonotype was seen many times. The V call is TRBV5-1, the J call TRBJ1-4; 9 bases match TRBD1. Per the germline V gene, CDR1 is SGHRS and CDR2 is YFSETQ. J gave up 7 bases and V 4 bases, and 8 bases lay outside the gene matches. This CDR3 spans 15 amino acids. Written as DNA, the CDR3 is TGCGCCAGCAGCCGCCGGGACAGGGAGGCTGAAAAACTGTTTTTT. Translated, it gives CASSRRDREAEKLFF.